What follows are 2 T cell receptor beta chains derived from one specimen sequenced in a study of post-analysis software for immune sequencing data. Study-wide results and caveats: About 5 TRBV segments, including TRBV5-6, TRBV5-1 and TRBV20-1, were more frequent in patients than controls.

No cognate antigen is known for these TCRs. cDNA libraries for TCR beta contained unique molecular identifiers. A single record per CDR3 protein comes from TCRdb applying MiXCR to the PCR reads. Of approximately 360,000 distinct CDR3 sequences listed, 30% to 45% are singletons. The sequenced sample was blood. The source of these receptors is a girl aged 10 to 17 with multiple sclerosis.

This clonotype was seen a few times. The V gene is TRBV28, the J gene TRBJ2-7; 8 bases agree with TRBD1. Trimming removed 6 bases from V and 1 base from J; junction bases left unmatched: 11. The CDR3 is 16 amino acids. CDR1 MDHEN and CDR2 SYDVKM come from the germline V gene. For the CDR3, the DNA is TGTGCCAGCAGCCGACTCGGACAGGGACCTTCCTACGAGCAGTACTTC. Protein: CASSRLGQGPSYEQYF.

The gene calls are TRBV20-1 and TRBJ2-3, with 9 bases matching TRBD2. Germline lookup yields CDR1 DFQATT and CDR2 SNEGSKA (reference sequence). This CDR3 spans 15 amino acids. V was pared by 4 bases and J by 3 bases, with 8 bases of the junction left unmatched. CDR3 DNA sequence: TGCAGTGCTACCTCGCGGGGGGGACGGACAGATACGCAGTATTTT. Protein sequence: CSATSRGGRTDTQYF.